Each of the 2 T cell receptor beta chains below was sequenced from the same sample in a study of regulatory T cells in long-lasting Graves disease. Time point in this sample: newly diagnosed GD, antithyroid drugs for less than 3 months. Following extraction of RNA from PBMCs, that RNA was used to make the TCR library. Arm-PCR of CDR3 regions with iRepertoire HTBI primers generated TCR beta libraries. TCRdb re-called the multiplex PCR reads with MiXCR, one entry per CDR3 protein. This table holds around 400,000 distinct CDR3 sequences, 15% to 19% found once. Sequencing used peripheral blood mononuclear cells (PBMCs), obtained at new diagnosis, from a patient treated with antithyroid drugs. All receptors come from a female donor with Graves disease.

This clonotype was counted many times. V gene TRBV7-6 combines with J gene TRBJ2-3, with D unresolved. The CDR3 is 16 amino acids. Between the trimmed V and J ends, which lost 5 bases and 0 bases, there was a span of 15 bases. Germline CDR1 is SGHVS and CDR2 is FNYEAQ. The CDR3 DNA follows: TGTGCCAGCAGCCTCCTAGTAGGTGCCAGCACAGATACGCAGTATTTT. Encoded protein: CASSLLVGASTDTQYF. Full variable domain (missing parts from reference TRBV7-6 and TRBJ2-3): GAGVSQSPRYKVTKRGQDVALRCDPISGHVSLYWYRQALGQGPEFLTYFNYEAQQDKSGLPNDRFSAERPEGSISTLTIQRTEQRDSAMYRCASSLLVGASTDTQYFGPGTRLTVL.

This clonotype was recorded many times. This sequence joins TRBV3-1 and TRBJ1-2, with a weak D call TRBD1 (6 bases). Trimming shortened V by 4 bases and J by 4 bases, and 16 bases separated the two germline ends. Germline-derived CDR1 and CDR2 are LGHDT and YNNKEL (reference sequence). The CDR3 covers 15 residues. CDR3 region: CASSPGSGQLYGYTF. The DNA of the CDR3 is TGTGCCAGCAGCCCCGGCTCAGGACAGCTCTATGGCTACACCTTC.